Listed below are T cell receptor beta chains from one sample, sequenced in a study of graft-versus-host responses after intestinal transplantation. Their antigen targets remain unknown. Repertoires were generated with immunoSEQ multiplex PCR, while TCRdb's copy carries only in-frame clones and drops some. The table shows roughly 97,000 clones, with 90% to 95% occurring only once. The source was unstimulated CD4+ T cells sorted from spleen or lymph node cells, collected before transplant. The receptors here all came from a human donor who was the organ donor for an intestinal transplant. The CDR3 runs from the conserved cysteine through the conserved F or W.

>TRBV2
CASSARRGGITEAFF
>TRBV14
CASSQQFFSGNTIYF
>TRBV5-6
CASSSLLTAFEAFF
>TRBV19
CASATGGARNTIYF
>TRBV2
CASSGGIDEQFF
>TRBV28
CASGIPNRDRRGYTF
>TRBV20-1
CSASLVYEQFF
>TRBV10-3
CAISERHQAFF
>TRBV7-8
CASSRGRVGQPQHF
>TRBV6-1
CATGRDRGINGYTF
>TRBV11-3
CASSAGQGSYNEQFF
>TRBV4-1
CASSQDTNYGYTF
>TRBV7-2
CASSLGTAYGYTF
>TRBV4-3
CASSHRTGGGNTIYF
>TRBV15
CATSLQGKDFATNEKLFF
>TRBV30
CALNRDMSSYNEQFF
>TRBV2
CASTKEQPAVTYEQYF
>TRBV5-1
CASSLEAGVRRELFF
>TRBV6-5
CASSFYRGGYEQYF
>TRBV6-5
CASSYSGRGYEQFF
>TRBV4-1
CASSQVGLAGVDEQYF
>TRBV12-5
CASGLGFPGTEETQYF
>TRBV4-2
CASSQFRSIHEQYF
>TRBV7-2
CASSSYLRSSVNF
>TRBV5-1
CASSVLGQGTPRYNSPLHF
>TRBV5-1
CASSLGGGETQYF
>TRBV5-1
CAIPGAGINTGELFF
>TRBV4-2
CASSQGPSGGGQETQYF
>TRBV5-1
CASSMDRSGELFF
>TRBV11-2
CASSLVGTGWTDTQYF
>TRBV6-6
CASSPGEWQETQYF
>TRBV7-9
CASRGGQGWETQYF
>TRBV4-1
CASSQDPQSNQPQHF
>TRBV27
CASSLSALATTEQFF
>TRBV5-1
CASSIGGGPADTQYF
>TRBV18
CASSPPTAGATDTQYF
>TRBV18
CASSQGTFNTEAFF
>TRBV7-9
CASSLIDSSYNEQFF
>TRBV19
CASSIDGSSYEQYF
>TRBV5-1
CASSLRTGWDEKLFF
>TRBV7-2
CASSLFERETQYF
>TRBV19
CASSTYNEQFF
>TRBV21-1
CASSKVRLGTQYF
>TRBV2
CASASTARSTDTQYF
>TRBV11-2
CASSLGLERGGRRAGELFF
>TRBV9
CASSVVPGPNSPLHF
>TRBV7-9
CASSLVPYPGSNQPQHF
>TRBV19
CASRPSPGNTGELFF
>TRBV11-2
CASTPGVIAYEQYF
>TRBV27
CASSLLQGANTEAFF
>TRBV18
CASSPLAGQGTTEAFF
>TRBV19
CASSIDPWTDGYTF
>TRBV19
CASSTVGTGNNSPLHF
>TRBV9
CASSSSRGRGEKLFF
>TRBV7-9
CASRSDRGRFFGYTF